The source of this TCR beta chain is a study of regulatory T cells in long-lasting Graves disease. Broader study findings: Persistent disease showed a preference for TRBV28, TRBJ1-2 and TRBJ2-5.

CDR3 length: 16 amino acids. Per germline, CDR1 SSHAT and CDR2 FNYEAQ (reference sequence). This clonotype occurred many times. As yet, its antigen is unknown. The junction departs from germline at one end; a sequencing error may be responsible. Time point denoted: persistent/refractory GD, antithyroid drugs over 5 years with positive TRAb. TCR sequences were obtained from RNA taken from PBMCs. Arm-PCR with iRepertoire HTBI primers amplified the CDR3 regions for these TCR beta libraries. TCRdb fed the multiplex PCR reads into MiXCR, producing one record per CDR3 protein. This table has hundreds of thousands of distinct CDR3 sequences, less than 25% appearing once.

Source: peripheral blood mononuclear cells (PBMCs), taken when the disease was refractory, from a patient treated with antithyroid drugs. The sequence was obtained from a female donor with Graves disease. This rearrangement joins TRBV7-7 to TRBJ2-5; possibly TRBD1 for D (6 bases). The CDR3 protein is CASSFRDTGRQETQYF. The CDR3 DNA sequence: TGTGCTAGCAGCTTCCGGGACACGGGTCGACAAGAGACCCAGTACTTC.